This is a list of T cell receptor beta chains from one sample in a study of tumor-infiltrating lymphocytes in primary liver carcinoma. One entry per CDR3 protein, called by TCRdb with MiXCR from the multiplex PCR reads. The repertoire holds around 25,000 distinct CDR3 sequences, with around 77% as singletons. Sequencing was performed on liver tumor tissue from sampling region 5. The source is a woman aged 25 to 45 with primary liver carcinoma and hepatitis B virus infection. The CDR3 runs from the conserved cysteine through the conserved F or W. Size is stated for part of the rows, as once, few or many counts, or as a class when the clone is expanded.

abundance	v_gene	CDR3aa
.	TRBV10-3	CTISGTPGDEQYF
.	TRBV6-1	CASSETLPGGAANTREPFF
.	TRBV28	CASVTSRKLRGIWTQYF
.	TRBV11-2	CAKSPRQGSSYTF
.	TRBV2	CASRTDSKIEAFF
once	TRBV4-3	CASCSMGARELFF
.	TRBV6-1	CASSETLPRGAANTGELLF
.	TRBV11-2	CASSRKGRGDYGYTF
.	TRBV11-2	CASRIPGQFTDTQYF
.	TRBV28	CASSSGLVLEQFF
.	TRBV6-5	CASSYSPWVGSGTGGLFF
.	TRBV4-2	CASSPLWGSPYEQYF
many	TRBV11-2	CASSYRGSGSHTDTQYF
.	TRBV29-1	CCALRDYKELFF
.	TRBV5-4	CASSVDGHPPPTDTYYF
.	TRBV4-1	CASSRDSLARDGQFF
.	TRBV10-3	CAISESAAGAYHEHFF
.	TRBV4-1	CAGSQEYEGVDNQPQHF
.	TRBV11-1	CANNLGYLREHYF
.	TRBV7-3	CASSLSSGTNIEQFF
.	TRBV10-3	CAISESAIRQESQYF
many	TRBV11-2	CASSLVALAGTGELFF
.	TRBV10-2	CASSEFLLGQGDYVQYF
.	TRBV7-2	CASSLFGVASSTDTQYF
.	TRBV29-1	CSEASRKQVYEHYF
.	TRBV11-2	CASRRTRQGREDTQYF
.	TRBV6-5	CASERSAPLSPLHF
.	TRBV4-3	CASRQGFPGSYEQYF
.	TRBV13	CASSIGGFGIRGTEAFF
once	TRBV6-6	CASRTGLGGQPRHF
medium-sized	TRBV4-2	CASSPLWGSSYEQYF
.	TRBV30	CAWSSGQEIQYF
.	TRBV6-5	CASNYAGSSGTNEQFF
.	TRBV4-3	CAISQAVTGGHISYERYF
once	TRBV4-2	CVSGQVVSVRSSYNEQFF
.	TRBV11-2	CASSMKVRSSYNEQFF
.	TRBV30	CAWSTGLTAGEQSF
.	TRBV11-3	CASSRLDGGYEQFF
.	TRBV11-2	CASSLRVASYGYTF
.	TRBV10-3	CAISSTATWDEQFF
many	TRBV11-2	CASSLEGGTSGSYEQYF
.	TRBV6-1	CASNERFLVLRSNYGYIF
.	TRBV4-3	CASSILAGGARSNTGELFF
.	TRBV28	CASIQGQGTNYGCTF
.	TRBV5-6	CASSMDGRIAYNERFF
.	TRBV4-3	CISSQDAGSSYNEQFF
.	TRBV11-2	CANSLALEDMQYF
.	TRBV10-2	CASRRTANSYERYF
.	TRBV11-2	CASSLAGLANTGELIF
once	TRBV28	CASATSRKLRGIRTQYF